The 3 T cell receptor beta chains below all came from one sample that was sequenced in a study of shared clonotypes between healthy human individuals. The method was immunoSEQ multiplex PCR; TCRdb's version includes in-frame clones alone and lacks a portion of them. Here the sample spans about 2.3 million clones, approximately 95% being singletons. The sequenced sample consisted of naive CD4+ T cells from PBMCs. Subset reported: CD45RA+ positively selected. Receptors originate from a young man in good health. Some clones in this sample may be carry-over from other donors' samples.

V and J are TRBV6-5 and TRBJ2-7; TRBD2 agrees at 8 bases. Germline loops: CDR1 MNHEY, CDR2 SVGAGI. The CDR3 spans 14 residues. The V segment lost 2 bases and the J segment 2 bases; nucleotides outside the gene matches: 2. CDR3 loop: CASSYRGGPYEQYF. In nucleotides, the CDR3 is TGTGCCAGCAGTTACCGGGGGGGACCCTACGAGCAGTACTTC.

V is TRBV7-6 and J is TRBJ2-3; 11 nucleotides match TRBD2. The trim removed 5 bases at V and 2 bases at J, leaving 6 bases unmatched. Germline loops: CDR1 SGHVS, CDR2 FNYEAQ. CDR3 size: 16 residues. The CDR3 loop reads CASSPETSGVTDTQYF. The CDR3 DNA follows: TGTGCCAGCAGCCCGGAGACTAGCGGGGTCACAGATACGCAGTATTTT.

J is TRBJ2-1 and V is TRBV11-3, with D tentatively TRBD1 or TRBD2 (5 bases each). V lost 3 bases and J lost 9, with 6 bases in between. Germline CDR1 is SGHNT and CDR2 is YENEEA. The length of the CDR3 is 11 residues. CDR3 sequence (DNA): TGTGCCAGCAGCTTTGGGGGTGAGCAGTTCTTC. Its translation: CASSFGGEQFF.